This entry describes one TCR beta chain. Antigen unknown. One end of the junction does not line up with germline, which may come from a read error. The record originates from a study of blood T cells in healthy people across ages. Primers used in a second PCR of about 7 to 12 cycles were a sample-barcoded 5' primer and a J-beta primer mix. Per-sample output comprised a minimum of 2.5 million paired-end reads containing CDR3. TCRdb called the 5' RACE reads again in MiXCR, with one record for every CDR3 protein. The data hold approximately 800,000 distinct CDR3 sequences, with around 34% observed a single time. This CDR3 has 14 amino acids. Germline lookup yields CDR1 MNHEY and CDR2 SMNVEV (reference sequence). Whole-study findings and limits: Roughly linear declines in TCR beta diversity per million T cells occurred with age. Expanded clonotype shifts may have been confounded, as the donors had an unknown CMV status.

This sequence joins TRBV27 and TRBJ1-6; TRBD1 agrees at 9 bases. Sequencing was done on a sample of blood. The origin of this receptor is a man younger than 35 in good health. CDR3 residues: CAGSQGQGDSPLHF. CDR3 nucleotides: TGTGCCGGCAGTCAGGGACAGGGTGATTCACCCCTCCACTTT.